This passage covers 25 T cell receptor beta chains from one sample sequenced in a study of CD8 T cells in Susac syndrome (dated by TCRdb to the late 2010s). Libraries were constructed by the immunoSEQ multiplex PCR assay. RNA was extracted using the RNeasy kit, and roughly 0.5 to 1 microgram was reverse transcribed with random hexamers. The raw public data were reprocessed by TCRdb itself: fastp quality trimming at Q25, MiXCR clonotype calling, in-frame beta chains only. Here each entry gathers all rows of one CDR3 protein and keeps the most common genes and DNA. Present in this sample are under 200,000 distinct CDR3 sequences, approximately 94% of which were seen just once. The ten most abundant clones make up 0.12% of the sample. Sequenced sample: CD4+ T cells from PBMCs. Receptor source: a human donor with Susac syndrome.

The chain is built from TRBV7-2 and TRBJ2-7, with 7 positions matching TRBD2. J lost 6 bases, V lost 4 bases, and 9 bases had no gene match. Germline V CDR1 and CDR2: SGHTA, FQGNSA. The CDR3 covers 14 residues. The CDR3 region is CASSSLAVASEQYF. The CDR3 coding sequence is TGTGCCAGCAGCTCCCTAGCGGTAGCTTCCGAGCAGTACTTC.

The genes are TRBV20-1 and TRBJ2-1; TRBD2 matches at 8 bases. The CDR3 has 16 amino acids. The germline V gene has CDR1 DFQATT and CDR2 SNEGSKA (reference sequence). Losses at the gene ends were 1 base for V and 9 bases for J; bases not matched to a gene: 14. DNA of the CDR3: TGCAGTGCTAGAGTGGGCGGGGGGATCGAGAGCAGTGAGCAGTTCTTC. It codes for CSARVGGGIESSEQFF.

The genes are TRBV12-3 or TRBV12-4 and TRBJ1-4, with 7 bases that match TRBD1. The CDR3 extends over 15 amino acids. V gave up 4 bases and J gave up 5 bases; unmatched junction bases: 7. CDR3 protein: CASSYWGQINEKLFF. The CDR3 nucleotides are TGTGCCAGCAGTTACTGGGGACAGATAAATGAAAAACTGTTTTTT.

This clonotype was detected once. The rearrangement uses TRBV29-1 and TRBJ2-5; perhaps TRBD2 as D (7 bases). CDR3 length: 14 amino acids. Germline loops: CDR1 SQVTM, CDR2 ANQGSEA. The ends were cut back, 0 bases at V and 9 bases at J, with 17 bases in the middle. The CDR3 bases are TGCAGCGTTGAAGATCGGAGGGGGGGGCTGGCCCAGTACTTC. Translation: CSVEDRRGGLAQYF.

The chain recombines TRBV7-2 with TRBJ2-5; 7 positions match TRBD1. Unmatched junction bases numbered 12, after V lost 4 bases and J lost 4 bases. Germline V lookup: CDR1 SGHTA, CDR2 FQGNSA. The CDR3 contains 16 residues. The CDR3 DNA sequence: TGTGCCAGCAGCTGGCCCGGGACAGCGGAACGAGAGACCCAGTACTTC. Its translation: CASSWPGTAERETQYF.

V gene TRBV7-2 combines with J gene TRBJ2-3; 8 bases agree with TRBD2. Trimming at V came to 1 base and at J to 6 bases, leaving 3 bases not matched to a gene. CDR1 SGHTA and CDR2 FQGNSA come from the germline V gene. The CDR3 is made up of 14 amino acids. Here the CDR3 DNA reads TGTGCCAGCAGCTTAGTCGGGGGGGTCGATACGCAGTATTTT. This codes for CASSLVGGVDTQYF.

The chain is built from TRBV9 and TRBJ2-1; D unresolved. V was clipped by 0 bases and J by 5 bases, with 6 bases between them. CDR1 and CDR2 from the germline V gene are SGDLS and YYNGEE. The CDR3 loop spans 13 amino acids. In DNA, the CDR3 is TGTGCCAGCAGCGTAGGGCCGAACAATGAGCAGTTCTTC. It yields the protein CASSVGPNNEQFF.

The CDR3 loop reads CASSVGPGGYGYTF. CDR3 sequence (DNA): TGTGCCAGCAGCGTTGGCCCAGGAGGCTATGGCTACACCTTC. This chain joins TRBV9 and TRBJ1-2; D is uncertain. V was trimmed by 2 bases and J by 4 bases, leaving 12 bases between them. Germline assignment: CDR1 SGDLS and CDR2 YYNGEE. The CDR3 is made up of 14 amino acids.

The genes are TRBV5-1 and TRBJ2-1; D is tentatively TRBD1 or TRBD2 (6 bases each). The length of the CDR3 is 16 residues. Looked up from germline, CDR1 is SGHRS and CDR2 is YFSETQ. Trimming stripped 0 bases from V and 8 bases from J, with 18 bases between. In DNA form, the CDR3 reads TGCGCCAGCAGCTTGGATGTCGGCCGGAGGGGGGATGAGCAGTTCTTC. This encodes CASSLDVGRRGDEQFF.

The chain employs TRBV7-2 and TRBJ1-5; 7 bases are shared with TRBD1. V lost 4 bases and J lost 6; bases outside the gene matches: 3. This CDR3 comprises 13 residues. Germline assignment: CDR1 SGHTA and CDR2 FQGNSA. In nucleotides, the CDR3 is TGTGCCAGCAGCTGGACAGGTGTTCAGCCCCAGCATTTT. Translating gives CASSWTGVQPQHF.

The V call is TRBV15, the J call TRBJ2-7, with 7 bases lining up with TRBD2. The CDR3 is 14 residues long. Per the germline V gene, CDR1 is LNHNV and CDR2 is YYDKDF (reference sequence). Trimming took 1 base from V and 7 from J; bases not matched to a gene: 7. The CDR3 reads CATSRGLNSGEQYF. The DNA for the CDR3 is TGTGCCACCAGCAGAGGATTGAATAGCGGGGAGCAGTACTTC.

This rearrangement joins TRBV3-1 to TRBJ1-5; maybe TRBD1 (5 bases). Germline values: CDR1 LGHDT, CDR2 YNNKEL (reference sequence). The CDR3 spans 18 residues. Between the trimmed V and J ends, which lost 1 base and 4 bases, there was a span of 20 bases. The CDR3 DNA sequence: TGTGCCAGCAGCCAAGGTCTGAATCCGGGGGGGAGAAATCAGCCCCAGCATTTT. It codes for CASSQGLNPGGRNQPQHF. Based on the CDR3 plus reference TRBV3-1 and TRBJ1-5, the full variable domain is DTAVSQTPKYLVTQMGNDKSIKCEQNLGHDTMYWYKQDSKKFLKIMFSYNNKELIINETVPNRFSPKSPDKAHLNLHINSLELGDSAVYFCASSQGLNPGGRNQPQHFGDGTRLSIL.

This chain joins TRBV11-1 and TRBJ2-3; 12 bases are a match to TRBD1. CDR1 is SGHAT and CDR2 is FQDESV in the germline V gene (reference sequence). The CDR3 length is 15 residues. The V segment lost 4 bases and the J segment 4 bases; nucleotides outside the gene matches: 3. The CDR3 loop reads CASSCRDRGPDTQYF. In DNA, the CDR3 is TGTGCCAGCAGCTGCCGGGACAGGGGGCCAGATACGCAGTATTTT.

The V gene is TRBV12-3 or TRBV12-4, the J gene TRBJ2-3, with TRBD1 matching 8 bases. The CDR3 has 15 amino acids. Germline trimming cut 8 bases from V and 0 bases from J; bases unmatched to any gene: 7. CDR3 protein: CASLTRQGSTDTQYF. The CDR3 nucleotides are TGTGCCAGCCTAACCCGACAGGGGAGCACAGATACGCAGTATTTT.

The CDR3 protein is CSVDRRVGELFF. In DNA, the CDR3 is TGCAGCGTTGACCGGAGAGTCGGGGAGCTGTTTTTT. J is TRBJ2-2 and V is TRBV29-1; no firm D call. V was pared by 3 bases and J by 7 bases, with 9 bases between. The CDR3 is 12 residues long. Germline V CDR1 and CDR2: SQVTM, ANQGSEA.

The rearrangement uses TRBV20-1 and TRBJ2-7, with a possible D match to TRBD1 (6 bases). This CDR3 contains 14 residues. Germline CDR1 and CDR2: DFQATT and SNEGSKA (reference sequence). The ends were cut back, 0 bases at V and 5 bases at J, with 14 bases in the middle. As DNA, the CDR3 is TGCAGTGCTAGAGATAACGGGACACCGAACGAGCAGTACTTC. Its translation is CSARDNGTPNEQYF.

The V call is TRBV20-1, the J call TRBJ1-2, with D unclear. The CDR3 runs to 11 residues. V was trimmed by 6 bases and J by 2 bases, leaving 7 bases between them. CDR1 is DFQATT and CDR2 is SNEGSKA in the germline V gene (reference sequence). The CDR3 here is CSAGVNYGYTF. As DNA, the CDR3 is TGCAGTGCGGGAGTAAACTATGGCTACACCTTC.

The V call is TRBV6-2 or TRBV6-3, the J call TRBJ1-2, with 10 bases that match TRBD1. CDR3 length equals 14 residues. Germline V gene sequence: CDR1 MNHEY, CDR2 SVGEGT. J gave up 6 bases and V 5 bases, and 6 bases lay outside the gene matches. CDR3 in DNA: TGTGCCAGCAGTCCCTCGGGACAGGGGAATGGCTACACCTTC. Its translation: CASSPSGQGNGYTF.

The rearrangement joins TRBV5-6 to TRBJ1-5, with D maybe TRBD1 (5 bases). Trimming removed 4 bases from V and 6 bases from J, with 11 bases in between. This CDR3 spans 13 amino acids. Germline V gene lookup returns CDR1 SGHDT and CDR2 YYEEEE. CDR3 in amino acids: CASSPGRGQPQHF. The CDR3 DNA sequence: TGTGCCAGCAGCCCTGGGAGGGGTCAGCCCCAGCATTTT.

V gene TRBV5-6 combines with J gene TRBJ2-7; D is possibly TRBD2 (5 bases). Germline loops: CDR1 SGHDT, CDR2 YYEEEE. V dropped 4 bases and J dropped 3 bases, with 11 bases sitting between them. The CDR3 consists of 13 residues. The CDR3 here is CASSPGSNYEQYF. In DNA form, the CDR3 reads TGTGCCAGCAGCCCGGGATCTAACTACGAGCAGTACTTC.

The chain recombines TRBV20-1 with TRBJ2-1, with D hard to call. Trimming shortened V by 2 bases and J by 3 bases, and 8 bases separated the two germline ends. This CDR3 has 13 amino acids. The germline V gene has CDR1 DFQATT and CDR2 SNEGSKA (reference sequence). CDR3 coding DNA: TGCAGTGCTAGACATGTAGTCTACAATGAGCAGTTCTTC. This sequence encodes CSARHVVYNEQFF.

This clonotype appeared once. The chain links TRBV29-1 to TRBJ2-2; possible D gene TRBD2, 5 bases. The CDR3 extends over 11 amino acids. The germline CDR1 and CDR2 sequences are SQVTM and ANQGSEA. Trimming pared 7 bases from V and 4 bases from J, leaving 7 bases between. The CDR3 loop is CSAGGTGELFF. CDR3 bases: TGCAGCGCCGGAGGCACCGGGGAGCTGTTTTTT.

The chain employs TRBV7-9 and TRBJ2-1; 11 positions match TRBD2. V dropped 5 bases and J dropped 15; count of bases not matched to a gene: 9. CDR1 is SEHNR, CDR2 FQNEAQ, per germline (reference sequence). CDR3 size: 13 residues. The DNA of the CDR3 is TGTGCCAGCAGCAGTAGCGGGGGGGAAACCGGGTTCTTC. Protein: CASSSSGGETGFF.

V is TRBV3-1 and J is TRBJ1-6, with D unresolved. The CDR3 loop spans 17 amino acids. CDR1 is LGHDT, CDR2 YNNKEL, per germline (reference sequence). The V gene lost 2 bases and the J gene lost 10 bases, with 21 bases spanning the gap. CDR3 bases: TGTGCCAGCAGCCAACGGAAGTCGATCGACTCGGGATCACCCCTCCACTTT. It encodes CASSQRKSIDSGSPLHF.

The rearrangement joins TRBV7-8 to TRBJ1-2; D uncertain. This CDR3 region has 13 residues. The V end was cut by 7 bases, the J end by 2 bases, with 11 bases between. Germline V CDR1 and CDR2: SGHVS, FQNEAQ. CDR3 amino acids: CASNRGWNYGYTF. DNA of the CDR3: TGTGCCAGCAACCGAGGGTGGAACTATGGCTACACCTTC.